The T cell receptor beta chain described here comes from a study of blood T cell repertoires in COVID-19. At the level of the study: Donors in the United States, Italy and Spain gave samples during acute or convalescent COVID-19. T cells, B-cell-depleted T cells, or PBMCs supplied cDNA or gDNA.

The CDR3 totals 14 residues. Germline loops: CDR1 GTSNPN, CDR2 SVGIG (reference sequence). Germline trimming cut 5 bases from V and 8 bases from J; bases unmatched to any gene: 11. Original handling: The authors estimated nucleated cell counts from reference gene primer amplification. Assay: immunoSEQ multiplex PCR; the TCRdb copy retains only in-frame clones and omits some. Clone size and V and J calls were adopted from that table, with D and trimming inferred from the DNA. Altogether approximately 98,000 clones are present, about 81% being singletons, with the ten largest covering around a sixth. The sequence came from an elderly man with acute or convalescent COVID-19. The sample was peripheral blood. The chain uses TRBV30 and TRBJ1-4; 7 nucleotides line up with TRBD1. The CDR3 protein is CAWGPGTEMEKLFF. For the CDR3, the DNA is TGTGCCTGGGGTCCCGGGACAGAGATGGAAAAACTGTTTTTT.